These 11 T cell receptor beta chains were sequenced from one sample in a study of control samples from healthy donors and cancer patients. Assay used: immunoSEQ multiplex PCR; TCRdb lists only in-frame clones, some missing. This table holds about 410,000 clones, around nine tenths found once. The specimen sequenced was PBMCs. The receptors were gathered from a man aged 40-50 years with head and neck cancer.

The V gene is TRBV5-6, the J gene TRBJ2-5; D is ambiguous. Between the trimmed V and J ends, which lost 0 bases and 3 bases, there was a span of 9 bases. The CDR3 has 14 amino acids. Germline CDR1 SGHDT, CDR2 YYEEEE. Written as DNA, the CDR3 is TGTGCCAGCAGCTTGGTGGGGTTAAAAGAGACCCAGTACTTC. It codes for CASSLVGLKETQYF.

The rearrangement uses TRBV4-1 and TRBJ1-2, with TRBD1 matching 11 bases. Germline CDR1 MGHRA, CDR2 YSYEKL. CDR3 size: 14 residues. After removal of 4 bases from V and 7 bases from J, the junction contained 5 bases not matched to a gene. DNA of the CDR3: TGCGCCAGCAGCCTTGGGACAGGGGGAGGTGGCTACACCTTC. Translating it yields CASSLGTGGGGYTF.

The chain links TRBV28 to TRBJ2-5; D is unresolved. The germline gives CDR1 MDHEN, CDR2 SYDVKM. The CDR3 is made up of 13 amino acids. The V end was cut by 10 bases, the J end by 0 bases, with 12 bases between. CDR3 amino acids: CAIRAVYQETQYF. The CDR3 bases are TGTGCCATCCGGGCGGTGTACCAAGAGACCCAGTACTTC.

The chain employs TRBV24-1 and TRBJ1-5; 8 bases agree with TRBD1. The germline V gene encodes CDR1 KGHDR and CDR2 SFDVKD. The CDR3 runs 16 residues. The J segment lost 2 bases and the V segment lost 4 bases, leaving 6 bases of the junction unmatched. The CDR3, as DNA: TGTGCCACCAGTGAAAGCGGACAGGGTGGCAATCAGCCCCAGCATTTT. Amino acids: CATSESGQGGNQPQHF.

The chain links TRBV18 to TRBJ2-5; 7 bases map to TRBD1. Losses at the gene ends were 5 bases for V and 5 bases for J; bases not matched to a gene: 11. CDR1 KGHSH and CDR2 LQKENI come from the germline V gene. This CDR3 is built from 15 residues. The CDR3 DNA reads TGTGCCAGCTCAGCAAGACAGGGTGAGGCGGAGACCCAGTACTTC. It is translated as CASSARQGEAETQYF.

The gene calls are TRBV5-1 and TRBJ2-6, with D tentatively TRBD1 or TRBD2 (5 bases each). The V gene lost 2 bases and the J gene lost 3 bases, with 24 bases spanning the gap. CDR3 size: 20 residues. CDR1 is SGHRS, CDR2 YFSETQ, per germline. The CDR3 nucleotides are TGCGCCAGCAGCTTTGGGGTCGAGCATGGGGGAGTTGGTGGGGCCAACGTCCTGACTTTC. Protein: CASSFGVEHGGVGGANVLTF. Complete variable domain (other parts from reference TRBV5-1 and TRBJ2-6): KAGVTQTPRYLIKTRGQQVTLSCSPISGHRSVSWYQQTPGQGLQFLFEYFSETQRNKGNFPGRFSGRQFSNSRSEMNVSTLELGDSALYLCASSFGVEHGGVGGANVLTFGAGSRLTVL.

This clone was detected a few times. DNA of the CDR3: TGTGCCAGCAGCTTTGTCCTAGCGGGAGTTTACGAGCAGTACTTC. It translates to CASSFVLAGVYEQYF. The chain recombines TRBV5-6 with TRBJ2-7; 10 nucleotides align to TRBD2. V was clipped by 2 bases and J by 4 bases; unmatched bases: 6. Germline V CDR1 and CDR2: SGHDT, YYEEEE. CDR3 length: 15 amino acids.

V is TRBV7-3 and J is TRBJ1-1, with a weak D call TRBD1 (5 bases). Germline values: CDR1 SGHTA, CDR2 FQGTGA. The CDR3 length is 13 residues. Trimming stripped 0 bases from V and 8 bases from J, with 10 bases between. CDR3 DNA sequence: TGTGCCAGCAGCTTAACGGCAGGGCTCGAAGCTTTCTTT. Its translation is CASSLTAGLEAFF.

V usage is TRBV7-9 and J usage is TRBJ2-7, with 8 bases aligning to TRBD2. The CDR3 has 15 amino acids. V was clipped by 9 bases and J by 6 bases; unmatched bases: 16. Germline CDR1 and CDR2: SEHNR and FQNEAQ (reference sequence). DNA of the CDR3: TGTGCCAGTCAGAGCGGGAGAGCCGACCCCCTCGAGCAGTACTTC. Translating it yields CASQSGRADPLEQYF.

The rearrangement uses TRBV29-1 and TRBJ2-5; a possible D gene is TRBD2 (5 bases). The V gene's germline CDR1 is SQVTM and CDR2 ANQGSEA. The CDR3 is made up of 12 amino acids. Between the trimmed V and J ends, which lost 7 bases and 3 bases, there was a span of 12 bases. The chain's CDR3 is CSERTAEETQYF. As DNA, the CDR3 is TGCAGCGAGCGGACTGCCGAAGAGACCCAGTACTTC.

The chain couples TRBV4-3 to TRBJ2-1; perhaps TRBD1 as D (6 bases). CDR1 LGHNA and CDR2 YSLEER come from the germline V gene. There are 15 residues in the CDR3. The V gene lost 0 bases and the J gene lost 0 bases, with 6 bases spanning the gap. CDR3 loop: CASSQEDSSYNEQFF. The CDR3 DNA is TGCGCCAGCAGCCAAGAGGACAGCTCCTACAATGAGCAGTTCTTC.